A selection of T cell receptor beta chains follows, all from one sample in a study of blood T cell repertoires in COVID-19. TCRdb keeps only in-frame clones here, not all; method: immunoSEQ multiplex PCR. The data contain roughly 220,000 clones, just over 85% of them singletons. The sequencing sample was made of PBMCs or T cells enriched from blood (not recorded which). The receptors shown here come from a woman between 35 and 50 years old with acute COVID-19. CDR3s include the opening cysteine and the closing phenylalanine or tryptophan. The order of the fields is D gene, clone size, V gene, J gene, CDR3 DNA, CDR3 protein. A D gene is named only where the DNA matches it firmly. Expanded clones get a size class; other rows say once, few or many, or leave the size out.

d_gene: TRBD1
abundance: .
v_gene: TRBV5-6
j_gene: TRBJ2-1
CDR3nt: TGTGCCAGCAGCTTCGGGACAGTCTACAATGAGCAGTTCTTC
CDR3aa: CASSFGTVYNEQFF

d_gene: .
abundance: few
v_gene: TRBV30
j_gene: TRBJ2-2
CDR3nt: TGTGCCTGGAGTGTAATTGGCCGGGAGCTGTTTTTT
CDR3aa: CAWSVIGRELFF

d_gene: .
abundance: .
v_gene: TRBV10-3
j_gene: TRBJ2-7
CDR3nt: TGTGCCATCAGTGAGGGCGAGACAGGACCGTACGAGCAGTACTTC
CDR3aa: CAISEGETGPYEQYF

d_gene: .
abundance: .
v_gene: TRBV11-3
j_gene: TRBJ1-6
CDR3nt: TGTGCCAGCAGCTTAGAGGGAGATTCCCGATGGCCCCTCCACTTT
CDR3aa: CASSLEGDSRWPLHF

d_gene: TRBD2
abundance: .
v_gene: TRBV7-9
j_gene: TRBJ2-7
CDR3nt: TGTGCCAGCAGCTCTGAGTTTAGCGGGACCTCCTACGAGCAGTACTTC
CDR3aa: CASSSEFSGTSYEQYF

d_gene: TRBD2
abundance: .
v_gene: TRBV19
j_gene: TRBJ2-1
CDR3nt: TGTGCCAGTAACAGCGGGAGAGGGAATGAGCAGTTCTTC
CDR3aa: CASNSGRGNEQFF

d_gene: .
abundance: .
v_gene: TRBV10-3
j_gene: TRBJ1-6
CDR3nt: TGCGCCAACCAGAGGGAGACTGGTTCACCCCTCCACTTT
CDR3aa: CANQRETGSPLHF

d_gene: TRBD2
abundance: .
v_gene: TRBV10-2
j_gene: TRBJ2-3
CDR3nt: TGCGCCAGCAGTGAGAGACTAGCCGTAACAGATACGCAGTATTTT
CDR3aa: CASSERLAVTDTQYF

d_gene: .
abundance: .
v_gene: TRBV19
j_gene: TRBJ2-1
CDR3nt: TGTGCCAGTAGTAGCGGGGTGGAGCAGTTCTTC
CDR3aa: CASSSGVEQFF

d_gene: .
abundance: .
v_gene: TRBV5-6
j_gene: TRBJ1-2
CDR3nt: TGTGCCAGCAGCCCCCAGAGGAGGATCTATGGCTACACCTTC
CDR3aa: CASSPQRRIYGYTF

d_gene: TRBD1
abundance: .
v_gene: TRBV18
j_gene: TRBJ2-3
CDR3nt: TGTGCCAGCTCACCCAGGGGGTCGGCAGATACGCAGTATTTT
CDR3aa: CASSPRGSADTQYF